These 7 T cell receptor beta chains came from one sample sequenced in a study of T cells in Graves' hyperthyroidism and ophthalmopathy. The investigators amplified TCR beta CDR3 regions from RNA transcripts. Carried out on the TCR CDR3, a first-round RT-PCR used the HTBI primer set. TCRdb re-analysed the multiplex PCR reads in MiXCR, keeping a single row per CDR3 protein. The sample includes about 250,000 distinct CDR3 sequences, about 25% of them seen just once. Sample: blood. Receptors were obtained from a woman between 40 and 50 years old with Graves' ophthalmopathy.

This clonotype has at least ten counts. V gene TRBV28 combines with J gene TRBJ2-7; weak D call: TRBD2 (5 bases). The CDR3 consists of 13 residues. Germline assignment: CDR1 MDHEN and CDR2 SYDVKM. V gave up 2 bases and J gave up 6 bases, with 11 bases separating them. The CDR3 coding sequence is TGTGCCAGCAGTTTACCCACTAGATTCGAGCAGTACTTC. This codes for CASSLPTRFEQYF.

This clonotype was seen only a few times. The rearrangement links TRBV12-3 or TRBV12-4 to TRBJ1-2, with 11 bases lining up with TRBD1. There are 16 residues in the CDR3. V gave up 6 bases and J gave up 5 bases; unmatched junction bases: 11. DNA for the CDR3: TGTGCCAGCAGAGATGCGGACAGGGGGCATCGTTATGGCTACACCTTC. It is translated as CASRDADRGHRYGYTF.

This clonotype was counted at least ten times. This rearrangement joins TRBV7-2 to TRBJ2-4; possible D gene TRBD1, 5 bases. Deletions cut 2 bases from V and 10 bases from J, with 6 bases between. Germline CDR1 SGHTA, CDR2 FQGNSA. The CDR3 extends over 11 amino acids. The CDR3 sequence is CASSLSGIQYF. In DNA form, the CDR3 reads TGTGCCAGCAGCTTATCAGGGATTCAGTACTTC.

This clonotype was found many times. The rearrangement joins TRBV11-2 to TRBJ2-7; the match to TRBD2 covers 11 bases. Trimming took 5 bases from V and 3 from J; bases not matched to a gene: 6. CDR3 length: 15 residues. CDR1 SGHAT and CDR2 FQNNGV come from the germline V gene. In DNA, the CDR3 is TGTGCCAGCAGCCAGACTAGCGGGGATCTCTACGAGCAGTACTTC. This codes for CASSQTSGDLYEQYF.

This CDR3 reads CASRSITGGNQPQHF. CDR3 nucleotide sequence: TGTGCCAGCAGGTCGATAACAGGCGGCAATCAGCCCCAGCATTTT. This rearrangement joins TRBV6-2 or TRBV6-3 to TRBJ1-5; D may be TRBD1 (5 bases). V dropped 6 bases and J dropped 2 bases, with 14 bases sitting between them. This CDR3 spans 15 amino acids. CDR1 and CDR2 (germline): MNHEY, SVGEGT.

This clonotype occurred many times. The gene calls are TRBV29-1 and TRBJ1-1; weak D call: TRBD1 (5 bases). CDR3 length: 14 residues. Germline V gene data show CDR1 as SQVTM and CDR2 as ANQGSEA. V gave up 8 bases and J gave up 0 bases, with 16 bases separating them. The CDR3 sequence is CSTYDPGLNTEAFF. The CDR3 region has the DNA TGCAGCACTTACGATCCGGGGCTGAACACTGAAGCTTTCTTT.

This sequence joins TRBV14 and TRBJ2-5; D remains ambiguous. V was shortened by 0 bases and J by 2 bases, with 16 bases between the two germline ends. Germline V gene data show CDR1 as SGHDN and CDR2 as FVKESK. CDR3 size: 17 residues. CDR3 region: CASSQEVLGTLQETQYF. CDR3 nucleotide sequence: TGTGCCAGCAGCCAAGAGGTATTGGGTACCCTTCAAGAGACCCAGTACTTC.